The present TCR beta chain was sequenced within a study of cytomegalovirus exposure and HLA in healthy donors. Study details: From some 190 million T cells, an earlier analysis saw 117 million unique TCR beta sequences. Notes on the study in general: Clonal expansion was found to be greater in HLA-associated TCR beta chains than in equally common others in a later analysis.

The CDR3 runs to 15 residues. Trimming cost V 3 bases and J 13 bases; bases outside gene matches: 15. CDR1 is LGHNA and CDR2 is YSLEER in the germline V gene. The PCR had 60 Vbeta and 13 Jbeta primers. Assay used: immunoSEQ multiplex PCR; TCRdb lists only in-frame clones, some missing. The sample has 160,000 or so clones; 70% to 80% are singletons. A word on this clone: Its matching antigen is unknown.

Nominal health characterized the donors when sampled, though unrecorded immune exposures were likely. The clonotype comes from a man between 18 and 29 years old in good health and CMV-seropositive. The chain carries TRBV4-3 and TRBJ2-1; 7 bases are shared with TRBD1. Material: PBMCs. CDR3 sequence (DNA): TGCGCCAGCAGCCACCGACCCACAGGGGATTCCGACCAGTTCTTC. Residues: CASSHRPTGDSDQFF.